Sequencing of this T cell receptor beta chain was carried out in a study of blood T cell repertoires in COVID-19 (TCRdb year 2020). A note on the overall study: Samples covering the acute and convalescent phases of COVID-19 were provided by collaborators in the United States, Italy and Spain. The sample metadata nearly always contained a de-identified subject ID, COVID-19 status, age in years and sex. The repertoires were made available in a free public database intended to serve as a resource for research on the immune response to SARS-CoV-2. Subjects who had been exposed to COVID-19, were actively infected with it, or had recovered from it provided the deeply sampled blood TCRbeta repertoires that made up the dataset. Where HLA class I and class II types were available, the types were taken from metadata supplied by the sample provider, not from assay-based typing. The prospective study material was composed of cDNA or gDNA derived from T cells, B-cell-depleted T cells, or PBMCs. The samples were drawn from the first 160 participants of the ongoing ImmuneRACE study and from more than 1,000 subjects provided by 6 global collaborators. Study-wide conclusions, independent of this receptor: The amount of clinical and demographic metadata varied by source and participant and was provided uncurated.

Per the germline V gene, MNHNS is the CDR1 and SASEGT is the CDR2. At the junction V is shortened by 3 bases and J by 8 bases; bases outside the gene matches: 16. The CDR3 holds 18 amino acids from the cysteine to the phenylalanine. Here the CDR3 DNA is all that survives: 54 bases in frame from base 1. Collaborating institutions collected whole blood in K2EDTA tubes following their own protocols. For TCRbeta analysis, collaborators shipped samples in one of three forms: frozen whole blood, isolated PBMCs, or DNA extracted from either of those sample types. The immunoSEQ Assay, a bias-controlled multiplex PCR, was used to amplify TCRbeta CDR3 regions from genomic DNA. As for the original processing: The number of nucleated cells in each sample was estimated by amplification of reference gene primers within the assay. To quantify the absolute abundance of each unique TCRbeta CDR3 rearrangement, sequence reads were collapsed and filtered. For each sample, productive Simpson clonality was calculated by taking the square root of Simpson's diversity index across productive rearrangements. Entries here come from immuneACCESS through TCRdb and include only in-frame sequences with V and J called. Some clones fail to appear in such tables; in the studies checked, an unresolved V gene covers under half of the shortfall, and the cause of the remainder is unknown. D and trimming come from the DNA, and the V and J calls and clone size come from that table. Present in this sample are about 170,000 clones, approximately 86% of which were seen just once. Approximately 3.5% of the sample comes from the top ten.

A note on this clone: Its antigen specificity is not known. No much larger clone is present one base from it, and per-base qualities are unavailable.

The sequenced material came from peripheral blood. The V and J genes are TRBV6-1 and TRBJ2-1; 10 of the junction bases match TRBD2. This receptor was taken from a man in his sixties or seventies with acute or convalescent COVID-19. The DNA sequence is TGTGCCAGCAGTGATGAGTTAAGCGGGAGGGCCTTGGAAGATGAGCAGTTCTTC. Its amino acids are CASSDELSGRALEDEQFF.